This TCR beta chain was sequenced for a study of blood T cell repertoires in COVID-19. Whole-study context: Material from acute and convalescent COVID-19 was sourced from the United States, Italy and Spain.

In the original workflow: Nucleated cell counts were estimated from reference gene primer amplification. Data came from immunoSEQ multiplex PCR; TCRdb stores just in-frame clones and leaves some out. V and J calls and clone size are those listed in that table; D and trimming were worked out from the DNA. The top ten clones hold 5.3% of a sample with approximately 300,000 clones, roughly 86% of them seen once. Participants reported their clinical history, and cohort assignment relied on those reports. The study counted Cohort 3 donors as recovered given two negative PCRs, clearance, or symptom resolution. Per germline, CDR1 SEHNR and CDR2 FQNEAQ (reference sequence). The CDR3 has 15 amino acids. The junction had 4 bases not matched to a gene; V was cut back by 1 base and J by 4 bases.

The chain is built from TRBV7-9 and TRBJ1-1, with 9 bases matching TRBD1. This clonotype was obtained from a woman aged 30 to 39 who had recovered from COVID-19. The sample taken for sequencing was PBMCs or T cells enriched from blood (not recorded which). This CDR3 is CASSLGGTGTTEAFF. The CDR3 coding sequence is TGTGCCAGCAGCTTAGGAGGGACAGGGACCACTGAAGCTTTCTTT.